One sample yielded the 26 T cell receptor beta chains listed below, sequenced in a study of T cells in Graves' hyperthyroidism and ophthalmopathy. RNA transcripts provided the source from which TCR beta CDR3 regions were amplified. The TCR CDR3 was amplified in a first-round RT-PCR using the HTBI primer set. TCRdb fed the multiplex PCR reads into MiXCR, producing one record per CDR3 protein. The sample holds roughly 740,000 distinct CDR3 sequences, about 16% seen once. Sequencing was performed on blood. The receptors were gathered from a man between 18 and 35 years old with Graves' hyperthyroidism.

The rearrangement joins TRBV24-1 to TRBJ2-7; D possibly matches TRBD1 or TRBD2 (5 bases each). The V gene's germline CDR1 is KGHDR and CDR2 SFDVKD. This CDR3 comprises 13 residues. Trimming left V 0 bases short and J 9 bases short, with 11 bases between. CDR3 region: CATSDLSGRGQYF. CDR3 DNA sequence: TGTGCCACCAGTGATTTGTCGGGAAGGGGGCAGTACTTC.

This clonotype was detected only a few times. At one end, the junction sequence differs from germline, possibly due to a read error. The chain has TRBV11-2 and TRBJ2-2; 10 bases map to TRBD2. Germline CDR1 is SGHAT and CDR2 is FQNNGV. The CDR3 totals 18 residues. DNA of the CDR3: TGTGCCAGCAACTTAGTGGGTAGCGGGAGGACGAACACCGGGGAGCTGTTTTTT. Its protein is CASNLVGSGRTNTGELFF.

The V call is TRBV7-9, the J call TRBJ2-3; 9 nucleotides line up with TRBD2. The CDR3 extends over 14 amino acids. Germline V lookup: CDR1 SEHNR, CDR2 FQNEAQ (reference sequence). V shed 5 bases, J shed 6 bases, and the junction held 6 bases outside the gene matches. The CDR3 DNA follows: TGTGCCAGCAGCCCTAGCGGGAACGGGGATACGCAGTATTTT. Translating gives CASSPSGNGDTQYF.

This clonotype has only a few counts. The gene calls are TRBV5-6 and TRBJ2-3; a weak D match, TRBD2 (5 bases). Trimming took off 4 bases at V and 4 bases at J, with 13 bases between the two ends. Germline loops: CDR1 SGHDT, CDR2 YYEEEE. The CDR3 runs to 14 residues. Here the CDR3 reads CASSDRAGADTQYF. CDR3 coding DNA: TGTGCCAGCAGCGATCGGGCCGGGGCAGATACGCAGTATTTT.

This clonotype was counted a few times. V usage is TRBV6-4 and J usage is TRBJ1-1, with D maybe TRBD1 (6 bases). V was trimmed by 6 bases and J by 2 bases, leaving 13 bases between them. The CDR3 consists of 14 residues. Germline V gene sequence: CDR1 MRHNA, CDR2 SNTAGT. CDR3 sequence: CASRRGASNTEAFF. As DNA, the CDR3 is TGTGCCAGCAGACGGGGGGCTAGTAACACTGAAGCTTTCTTT.

The genes are TRBV24-1 and TRBJ2-1; D is uncertain. The CDR3 is 15 residues long. Germline V lookup: CDR1 KGHDR, CDR2 SFDVKD. V lost 2 bases, J lost 4 bases, and 11 bases lay in between. CDR3 in amino acids: CATSDSWATYNEQFF. CDR3 sequence (DNA): TGTGCCACCAGTGATTCCTGGGCCACGTACAATGAGCAGTTCTTC.

There are many counts of this clonotype. Here the CDR3 DNA reads TGTGCCACCGCAGGGTGGGGGGACTTGCAAGAGACCCAGTACTTC. Protein product: CATAGWGDLQETQYF. The genes are TRBV28 and TRBJ2-5, with a possible D match to TRBD2 (6 bases). The CDR3 totals 15 residues. Per germline, CDR1 MDHEN and CDR2 SYDVKM. V lost 10 bases, J lost 2 bases, and 20 bases lay in between.

This clonotype showed up many times. The rearrangement links TRBV7-3 to TRBJ2-7, with D tentatively TRBD1 or TRBD2 (5 bases each). The ends were cut back, 0 bases at V and 0 bases at J, with 12 bases in the middle. The CDR3 is 16 amino acids. Germline V lookup: CDR1 SGHTA, CDR2 FQGTGA. CDR3 residues: CASSLTGGADSYEQYF. The CDR3 DNA is TGTGCCAGCAGCTTAACTGGGGGAGCGGACTCCTACGAGCAGTACTTC.

About this clonotype itself: One base away lies a much larger clone, so this may be a sequencing read error. The chain carries TRBV20-1 and TRBJ2-1, with 14 bases fitting TRBD2. The CDR3 covers 16 residues. The germline V gene has CDR1 DFQATT and CDR2 SNEGSKA (reference sequence). CDR3 region: CSGGLAGGRSYNEQLF. The CDR3 coding sequence is TGCAGCGGTGGACTAGCGGGAGGCCGCTCCTACAATGAGCAGCTCTTC.

This clonotype has a count of ten or more. The CDR3 DNA reads TGCAGTGCTAGAGATGACAGGGGAGGAGAGACCCAGTACTTC. Translation gives CSARDDRGGETQYF. The chain links TRBV20-1 to TRBJ2-5; 8 nucleotides match TRBD1. In germline, CDR1 is DFQATT, CDR2 SNEGSKA (reference sequence). The CDR3 is made up of 14 amino acids. The V segment lost 0 bases and the J segment 4 bases; nucleotides outside the gene matches: 4.

This clonotype has just a few counts. This sequence joins TRBV19 and TRBJ2-1; 14 bases map to TRBD2. The V and J ends lost 4 bases and 10 bases, in that order; junction bases with no gene match: 6. CDR1 and CDR2 (germline): LNHDA, SQIVND (reference sequence). The CDR3 is 15 amino acids. The CDR3 bases are TGTGCCAGTAGTAGCTGGGGACTAGCGGGAGAAGAGCAGTTCTTC. Translating gives CASSSWGLAGEEQFF.

CDR3 protein: CASNPAGGSNQPQHF. Here the CDR3 DNA reads TGTGCCAGCAACCCGGCAGGGGGCAGCAATCAGCCCCAGCATTTT. The J gene is TRBJ1-5, the V gene TRBV28, with 8 nucleotides matching TRBD1. The CDR3 is 15 residues long. The germline CDR1 and CDR2 sequences are MDHEN and SYDVKM. The ends lost 7 bases at V and 1 base at J; junction bases unmatched: 6.

The V and J genes are TRBV20-1 and TRBJ2-2; D might be TRBD1 (6 bases). The CDR3 is made up of 15 amino acids. The germline V and J ends were trimmed by 0 bases and 5 bases, with 13 bases remaining between them. CDR1 is DFQATT, CDR2 SNEGSKA, per germline (reference sequence). CDR3 sequence: CSARDPTGNTGELFF. CDR3 in DNA: TGCAGTGCTAGAGATCCAACAGGGAATACCGGGGAGCTGTTTTTT.

This clonotype was seen at least ten times. The rearrangement uses TRBV9 and TRBJ2-5; the D is unclear. The germline V gene encodes CDR1 SGDLS and CDR2 YYNGEE. The V gene lost 4 bases and the J gene lost 2 bases, with 9 bases spanning the gap. This CDR3 has 13 amino acids. This CDR3 reads CASSRAQQETQYF. In nucleotides, the CDR3 is TGTGCCAGCAGCCGGGCGCAGCAAGAGACCCAGTACTTC.

In its sample, this clonotype was seen many times. This sequence joins TRBV6-1 and TRBJ1-2; D is undetermined. Germline V CDR1 and CDR2: MNHNS, SASEGT. The V end was cut by 5 bases, the J end by 8 bases, with 18 bases between. The CDR3 has 14 amino acids. The CDR3 loop is CASSPRTADGGYTF. CDR3 in DNA: TGTGCCAGCAGTCCCCGGACGGCCGATGGAGGCTACACCTTC.

In regard to this clonotype: This may arise from a read error, as a much more abundant clone is one base away. The genes are TRBV18 and TRBJ2-2; 9 nucleotides match TRBD1. The V gene's germline CDR1 is KGHSH and CDR2 LQKENI. The CDR3 loop spans 15 amino acids. As DNA, the CDR3 is TGTGCCAGCTCACGTTGGGACAGGGACACCGGGGGGCTGTTTTTT. Its protein is CASSRWDRDTGGLFF.

The chain joins TRBV19 to TRBJ1-5; D unclear. The length of the CDR3 is 17 residues. Germline loops: CDR1 LNHDA, CDR2 SQIVND (reference sequence). Trimming shortened V by 8 bases and J by 0 bases, and 20 bases separated the two germline ends. DNA for the CDR3: TGTGCCAGTGGCCTTCGGATGACCTATTTTAGCAATCAGCCCCAGCATTTT. Residues: CASGLRMTYFSNQPQHF.

This clonotype appeared a few times. The CDR3 sequence is CSARPLAGGYQETQYF. The DNA of the CDR3 is TGCAGTGCTAGACCTTTAGCGGGGGGGTACCAAGAGACCCAGTACTTC. V usage is TRBV20-1 and J usage is TRBJ2-5; 11 positions agree with TRBD2. Trimming at V came to 2 bases and at J to 0 bases, leaving 5 bases not matched to a gene. Germline lookup yields CDR1 DFQATT and CDR2 SNEGSKA (reference sequence). The length of the CDR3 is 16 residues.

This clonotype came up many times. The genes are TRBV7-9 and TRBJ1-2, with 7 positions matching TRBD1. J was trimmed by 5 bases and V by 2 bases; bases with no gene match: 5. The CDR3 runs 14 residues. Per the germline V gene, CDR1 is SEHNR and CDR2 is FQNEAQ (reference sequence). As DNA, the CDR3 is TGTGCCAGCAGCTTATTGACAGGGCCTTATGGCTACACCTTC. Its protein product is CASSLLTGPYGYTF.

In this sample, this clonotype turned up many times. The chain carries TRBV7-9 and TRBJ2-7; D not certain. The CDR3 sequence is 11 residues long. V was cut by 4 bases and J by 2 bases, with 3 bases left in between. The germline gives CDR1 SEHNR, CDR2 FQNEAQ (reference sequence). This chain's CDR3 is CASSSAYEQYF. The DNA for the CDR3 is TGTGCCAGCAGCTCCGCCTACGAGCAGTACTTC.

There are a few counts of this clonotype. The V and J genes are TRBV2 and TRBJ2-2; possible D gene TRBD2, 5 bases. The V gene's germline CDR1 is SNHLY and CDR2 FYNNEI. Trimming took off 10 bases at V and 6 bases at J, with 21 bases between the two ends. The CDR3 sequence is 15 residues long. CDR3 sequence: CATFNWLAGPGELFF. CDR3 sequence (DNA): TGTGCCACCTTTAACTGGCTAGCCGGCCCCGGGGAGCTGTTTTTT.

This clonotype came up many times. This rearrangement joins TRBV28 to TRBJ2-1; 7 nucleotides line up with TRBD2. The junction had 9 bases not matched to a gene; V was cut back by 6 bases and J by 7 bases. Germline-derived CDR1 and CDR2 are MDHEN and SYDVKM. The CDR3 runs to 14 residues. This CDR3 reads CASSPLGRANEQFF. The CDR3 nucleotides read TGTGCCAGCAGCCCTCTAGGGAGGGCAAATGAGCAGTTCTTC.

In its sample, this clonotype was seen many times. The V gene is TRBV20-1, the J gene TRBJ2-4; D may be TRBD1 (6 bases). From germline, CDR1 is DFQATT and CDR2 SNEGSKA (reference sequence). The V gene lost 3 bases and the J gene lost 4 bases, with 13 bases spanning the gap. The CDR3 extends over 14 amino acids. The CDR3 reads CSASRAGQKNIQYF. In DNA, the CDR3 is TGCAGTGCTAGTCGGGCCGGACAGAAAAACATTCAGTACTTC.

The V call is TRBV6-1, the J call TRBJ2-2, with 12 bases that match TRBD2. The ends lost 5 bases at V and 4 bases at J; junction bases unmatched: 11. CDR1 is MNHNS and CDR2 is SASEGT in the germline V gene. This CDR3 has 18 residues. CDR3 region: CASSIPGLAGPGTGELFF. DNA for the CDR3: TGTGCCAGCAGTATCCCGGGACTAGCGGGTCCTGGCACCGGGGAGCTGTTTTTT.

Only a few counts were recorded for this clonotype. The chain joins TRBV30 to TRBJ2-3; D might be TRBD2 (6 bases). Trimming left V 3 bases short and J 8 bases short, with 21 bases between. This CDR3 contains 15 residues. Germline V gene data show CDR1 as GTSNPN and CDR2 as SVGIG (reference sequence). CDR3: CAWSDDGRFTGTQYF. As DNA, the CDR3 is TGTGCCTGGAGCGACGACGGGAGATTTACGGGTACGCAGTATTTT.

This clonotype showed up just a few times. The rearrangement joins TRBV7-9 to TRBJ2-5; D gene ambiguous. CDR3 length equals 15 residues. Germline CDR1 reads SEHNR; CDR2 reads FQNEAQ (reference sequence). The V gene lost 5 bases and the J gene lost 4 bases, with 17 bases spanning the gap. The CDR3, as DNA: TGTGCCAGCAGCCCCGGCGCTCCCTGGCGAGAGACCCAGTACTTC. Translating gives CASSPGAPWRETQYF.